A selection of T cell receptor beta chains follows, all from one sample in a study of response to subunit inactivated influenza vaccine. In TCRdb, the RT-PCR reads were re-called with MiXCR into one record per CDR3 protein. This sample has about 500,000 distinct CDR3 sequences; 15% to 20% occur once, and the top ten carry approximately 3%. The sequences come from CD4+ T cells sorted from PBMCs, collected roughly 24 months after vaccination. These TCRs come from a man aged 45-69 years who received an inactivated influenza vaccine. CDR3s leave out the opening cysteine and the closing phenylalanine or tryptophan. A D gene is named only where the DNA matches it firmly.

J,V,D,CDR3
TRBJ2-3,TRBV20-1,.,SASLQGITDTQY
TRBJ2-3,TRBV7-9,TRBD2,ASSLEVAGRQY
TRBJ2-7,TRBV18,TRBD2,ASSLTSGTGYEQY
TRBJ2-7,TRBV20-1,.,SASIPIQDEQY
TRBJ2-7,TRBV12-3/TRBV12-4,TRBD1,ASSPRGPGTYEQY
TRBJ2-1,TRBV10-3,TRBD1,AIRAGQGRSLTYNEQF
TRBJ2-5,TRBV24-1,.,ATSDLPRGGFVGIGKETQY
TRBJ2-7,TRBV4-2,TRBD2,ASSQERVSGTYEQY
TRBJ2-1,TRBV10-3,TRBD2,AISDGLAGGFSSYNEQF
TRBJ2-1,TRBV6-2/TRBV6-3,.,ASSYGETEQF
TRBJ2-1,TRBV3-1,.,ASKGGTNEQF
TRBJ2-1,TRBV20-1,TRBD1,SASKGQAFSYNEQF
TRBJ1-3,TRBV28,.,ASSLMDTIY
TRBJ2-7,TRBV20-1,TRBD2,SARDRTSGWFYEQY
TRBJ1-5,TRBV12-3/TRBV12-4,TRBD1,ASSFSAGGNQPQH
TRBJ2-3,TRBV5-1,.,ASSLARGLISSSDTQY
TRBJ2-7,TRBV5-6,TRBD2,ASSSGPGGYEQY
TRBJ2-1,TRBV3-1,TRBD1,ASSHRDRINEQF
TRBJ1-2,TRBV12-3/TRBV12-4,TRBD1,ASKHRQGISGYT
TRBJ1-1,TRBV5-1,.,ASSYRESTEAF
TRBJ2-3,TRBV24-1,.,ATSDTRQGRNQADTQY
TRBJ1-6,TRBV5-1,.,ASCRAGTSPLH
TRBJ1-1,TRBV12-3/TRBV12-4,TRBD1,ASSLGQGGLNTEAF
TRBJ2-1,TRBV20-1,TRBD2,SANPSGLAGNNNEQF
TRBJ1-2,TRBV6-1,.,ASSDHRVPGGYT
TRBJ1-5,TRBV7-2,TRBD1,ASRLGTGNQPQH
TRBJ2-3,TRBV20-1,TRBD2,SARDTLAGRRGGGQY
TRBJ1-2,TRBV7-2,.,ASSLVGGPNYGYT
TRBJ2-7,TRBV4-3,.,ASSQDPRGEQY
TRBJ2-3,TRBV24-1,.,ATEGLPPTDTQY
TRBJ2-7,TRBV18,.,ASSPPSERNQY
TRBJ2-1,TRBV6-1,TRBD2,ASRIRRTASGDNEQF
TRBJ1-1,TRBV7-9,.,AILNTEAF
TRBJ1-1,TRBV20-1,.,SASWGSGETEAF
TRBJ2-1,TRBV20-1,TRBD1,SASYTGDGEQF
TRBJ2-3,TRBV20-1,TRBD2,SAQSGRGTDTQY
TRBJ2-1,TRBV7-8,.,ASSFPSSSYNEQF
TRBJ2-1,TRBV11-2,TRBD2,ASSFSGTSGSGEYNEQF
TRBJ2-2,TRBV7-2,.,ASSSKASNTGELF
TRBJ1-2,TRBV20-1,.,SAGATGTPGYT
TRBJ2-5,TRBV5-5,.,ASAWQGLETQY
TRBJ2-7,TRBV11-2,.,ASSLAVGAGEQY
TRBJ2-3,TRBV4-3,TRBD2,ASSQASLAGGSTDTQY
TRBJ2-7,TRBV27,TRBD1,ASSLYGTGYEQY
TRBJ2-3,TRBV12-3/TRBV12-4,.,ASYDTGSTDTQY
TRBJ2-3,TRBV3-1,.,ASSLSGSLRRDTQY
TRBJ2-1,TRBV6-1,.,ASSRTAAGETYNEQF
TRBJ2-3,TRBV6-5,.,ASSYWGRSTDTQY
TRBJ1-6,TRBV4-2,.,ASDSGNSPLH
TRBJ1-1,TRBV5-5,.,ASSSTNRNTEAF
TRBJ2-3,TRBV14,.,ASSHMKRTSTDTQY
TRBJ1-2,TRBV20-1,.,SARDMAESYT
TRBJ2-5,TRBV7-2,TRBD1,ASSTRQGETQY
TRBJ1-1,TRBV10-3,.,AISANWRNTEAF